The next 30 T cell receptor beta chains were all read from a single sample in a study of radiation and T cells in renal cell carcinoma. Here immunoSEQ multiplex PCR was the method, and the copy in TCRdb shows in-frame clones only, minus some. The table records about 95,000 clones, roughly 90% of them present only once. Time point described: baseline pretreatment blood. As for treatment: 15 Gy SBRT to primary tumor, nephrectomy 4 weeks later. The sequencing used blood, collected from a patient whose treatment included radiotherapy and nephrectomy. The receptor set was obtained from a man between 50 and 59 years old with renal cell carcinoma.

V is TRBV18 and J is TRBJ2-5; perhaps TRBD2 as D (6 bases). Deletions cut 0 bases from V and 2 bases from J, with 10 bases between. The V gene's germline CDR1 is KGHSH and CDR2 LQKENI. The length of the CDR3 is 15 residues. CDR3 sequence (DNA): TGTGCCAGCTCACCACCGGAGGGGATACAAGAGACCCAGTACTTC. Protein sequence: CASSPPEGIQETQYF.

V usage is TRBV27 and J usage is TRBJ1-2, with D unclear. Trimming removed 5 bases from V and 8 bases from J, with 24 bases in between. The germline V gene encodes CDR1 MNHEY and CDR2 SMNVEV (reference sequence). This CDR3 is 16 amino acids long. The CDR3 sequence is CASSPYRLRNSFGYTF. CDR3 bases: TGTGCCAGCAGTCCGTACAGACTCCGTAACTCTTTCGGCTACACCTTC.

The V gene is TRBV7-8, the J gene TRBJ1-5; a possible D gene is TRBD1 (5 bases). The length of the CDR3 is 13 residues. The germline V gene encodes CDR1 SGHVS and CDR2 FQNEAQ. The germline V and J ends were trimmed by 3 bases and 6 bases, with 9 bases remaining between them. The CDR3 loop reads CASSLGPSQPQHF. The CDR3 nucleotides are TGTGCCAGCAGCTTGGGACCCTCTCAGCCCCAGCATTTT.

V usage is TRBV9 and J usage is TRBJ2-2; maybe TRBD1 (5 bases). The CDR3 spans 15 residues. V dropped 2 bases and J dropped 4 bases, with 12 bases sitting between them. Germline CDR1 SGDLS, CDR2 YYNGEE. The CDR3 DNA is TGTGCCAGCAGCGTTGGGGCAGCCCTCACCGGGGAGCTGTTTTTT. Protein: CASSVGAALTGELFF.

CDR3: CASSLGPLDEQYF. In DNA form, the CDR3 reads TGTGCCAGCAGTTTAGGGCCCCTGGACGAGCAGTACTTC. This chain joins TRBV28 and TRBJ2-7; D call uncertain. The V and J ends lost 2 bases and 5 bases respectively, with 10 bases between them. The CDR3 is 13 amino acids. Germline V CDR1 and CDR2: MDHEN, SYDVKM.

The CDR3: CASSLRTSGRGIIETQYF. CDR3 DNA: TGCGCCAGCAGCTTGAGGACTAGCGGGAGAGGGATTATAGAGACCCAGTACTTC. The V call is TRBV5-1, the J call TRBJ2-5; TRBD2 matches 13 bases. The junction had 10 bases not matched to a gene; V was cut back by 1 base and J by 4 bases. CDR3 length: 18 amino acids. The germline V gene has CDR1 SGHRS and CDR2 YFSETQ.

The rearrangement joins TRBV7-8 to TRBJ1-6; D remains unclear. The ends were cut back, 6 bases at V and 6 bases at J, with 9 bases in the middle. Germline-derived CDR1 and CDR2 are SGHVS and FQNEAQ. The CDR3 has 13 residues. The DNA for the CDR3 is TGTGCCAGCAGTCTAGGGCCTAATTCACCCCTCCACTTT. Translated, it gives CASSLGPNSPLHF.

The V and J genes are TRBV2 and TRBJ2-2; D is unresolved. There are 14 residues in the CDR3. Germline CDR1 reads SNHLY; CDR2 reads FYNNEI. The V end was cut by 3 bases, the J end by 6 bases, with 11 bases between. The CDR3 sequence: CASSDLGIAGELFF. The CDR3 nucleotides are TGTGCCAGCAGTGATCTGGGTATAGCCGGGGAGCTGTTTTTT.

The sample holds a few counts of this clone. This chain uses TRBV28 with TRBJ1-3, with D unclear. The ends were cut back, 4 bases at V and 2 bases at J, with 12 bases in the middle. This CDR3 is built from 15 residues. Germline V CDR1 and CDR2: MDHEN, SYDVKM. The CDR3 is CASSSLGSAGNTIYF. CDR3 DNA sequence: TGTGCCAGCAGTTCCCTTGGCTCGGCTGGAAACACCATATATTTT.

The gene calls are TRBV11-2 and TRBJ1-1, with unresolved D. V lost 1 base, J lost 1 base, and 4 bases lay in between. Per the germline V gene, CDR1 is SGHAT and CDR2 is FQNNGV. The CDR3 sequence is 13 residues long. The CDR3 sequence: CASSLGENTEAFF. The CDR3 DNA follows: TGTGCCAGCAGCTTAGGGGAGAACACTGAAGCTTTCTTT.

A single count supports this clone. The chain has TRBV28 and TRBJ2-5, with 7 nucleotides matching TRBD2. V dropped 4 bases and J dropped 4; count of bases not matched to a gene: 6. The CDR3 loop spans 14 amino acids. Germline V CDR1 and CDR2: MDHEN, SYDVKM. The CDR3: CASSSPTGGETQYF. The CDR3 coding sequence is TGTGCCAGCAGTTCACCCACGGGGGGAGAGACCCAGTACTTC.

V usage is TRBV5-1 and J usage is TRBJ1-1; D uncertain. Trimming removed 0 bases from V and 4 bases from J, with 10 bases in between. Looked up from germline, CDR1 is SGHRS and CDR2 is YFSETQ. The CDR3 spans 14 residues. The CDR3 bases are TGCGCCAGCAGCTTGGTAAGGGAGGCCACTGAAGCTTTCTTT. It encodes CASSLVREATEAFF. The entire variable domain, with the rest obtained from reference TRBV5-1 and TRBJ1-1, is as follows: KAGVTQTPRYLIKTRGQQVTLSCSPISGHRSVSWYQQTPGQGLQFLFEYFSETQRNKGNFPGRFSGRQFSNSRSEMNVSTLELGDSALYLCASSLVREATEAFFGQGTRLTVV.

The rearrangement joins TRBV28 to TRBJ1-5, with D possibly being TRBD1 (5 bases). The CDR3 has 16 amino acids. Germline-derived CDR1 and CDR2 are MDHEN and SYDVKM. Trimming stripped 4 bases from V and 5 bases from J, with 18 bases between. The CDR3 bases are TGTGCCAGCAGTTCTATACTCTTCGGGGGGTATCAGCCCCAGCATTTT. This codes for CASSSILFGGYQPQHF.

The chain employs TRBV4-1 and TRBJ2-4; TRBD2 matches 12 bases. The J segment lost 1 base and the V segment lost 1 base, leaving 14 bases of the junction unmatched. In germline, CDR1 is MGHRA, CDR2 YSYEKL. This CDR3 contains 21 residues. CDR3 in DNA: TGCGCCAGCAGCCAAGTTGCTCTAGCGGGAGGGGTTTCGTCGGCCAAAAACATTCAGTACTTC. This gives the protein CASSQVALAGGVSSAKNIQYF.

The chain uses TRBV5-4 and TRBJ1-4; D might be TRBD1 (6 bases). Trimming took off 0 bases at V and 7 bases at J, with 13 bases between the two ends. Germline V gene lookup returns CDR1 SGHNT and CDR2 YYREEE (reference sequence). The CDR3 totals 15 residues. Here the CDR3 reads CASSLGPQGFEKLFF. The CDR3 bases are TGTGCCAGCAGCTTGGGACCACAGGGTTTTGAAAAACTGTTTTTT.

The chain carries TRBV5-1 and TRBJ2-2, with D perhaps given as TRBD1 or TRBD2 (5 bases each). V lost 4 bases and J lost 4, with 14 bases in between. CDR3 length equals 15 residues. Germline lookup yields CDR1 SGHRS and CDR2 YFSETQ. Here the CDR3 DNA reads TGCGCCAGCAGCACACGAGGGGCGGGCACCGGGGAGCTGTTTTTT. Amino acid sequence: CASSTRGAGTGELFF.

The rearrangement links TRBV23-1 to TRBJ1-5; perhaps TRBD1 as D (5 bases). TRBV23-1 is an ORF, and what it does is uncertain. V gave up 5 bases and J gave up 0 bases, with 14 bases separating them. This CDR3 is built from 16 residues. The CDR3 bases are TGCGCCAGCAGTGGCCGTGGGGGGGATAGCAATCAGCCCCAGCATTTT. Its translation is CASSGRGGDSNQPQHF.

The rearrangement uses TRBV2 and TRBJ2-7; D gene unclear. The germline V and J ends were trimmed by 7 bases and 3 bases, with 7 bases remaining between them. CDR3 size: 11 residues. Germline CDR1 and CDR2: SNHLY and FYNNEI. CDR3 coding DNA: TGTGCCAGCAATTTTAACTACGAGCAGTACTTC. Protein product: CASNFNYEQYF.

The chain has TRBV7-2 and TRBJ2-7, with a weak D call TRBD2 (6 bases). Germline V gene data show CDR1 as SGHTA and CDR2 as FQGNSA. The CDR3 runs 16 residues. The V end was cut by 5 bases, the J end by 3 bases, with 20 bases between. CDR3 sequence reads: CASSPPGLASDYEQYF. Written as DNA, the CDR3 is TGTGCCAGCAGCCCCCCGGGGCTAGCGAGTGACTACGAGCAGTACTTC.

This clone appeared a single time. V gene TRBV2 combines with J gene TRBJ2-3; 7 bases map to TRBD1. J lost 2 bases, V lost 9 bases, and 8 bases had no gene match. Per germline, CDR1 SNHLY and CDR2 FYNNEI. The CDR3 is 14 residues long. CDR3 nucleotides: TGTGCCAGTAACGGACAGGTGAACACAGATACGCAGTATTTT. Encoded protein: CASNGQVNTDTQYF.

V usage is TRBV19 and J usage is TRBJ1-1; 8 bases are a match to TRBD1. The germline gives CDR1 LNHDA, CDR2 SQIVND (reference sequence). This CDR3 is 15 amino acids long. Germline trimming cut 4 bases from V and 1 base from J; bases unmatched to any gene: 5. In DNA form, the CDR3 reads TGTGCCAGTAGTACTGGACAGGGTTCGAACACTGAAGCTTTCTTT. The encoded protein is CASSTGQGSNTEAFF.

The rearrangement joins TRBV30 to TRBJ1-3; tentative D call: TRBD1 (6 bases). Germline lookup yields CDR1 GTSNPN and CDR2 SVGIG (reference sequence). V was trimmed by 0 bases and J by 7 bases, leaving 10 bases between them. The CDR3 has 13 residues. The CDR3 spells CAWSVQGSNTIYF. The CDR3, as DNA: TGTGCCTGGAGTGTACAGGGTTCCAACACCATATATTTT.

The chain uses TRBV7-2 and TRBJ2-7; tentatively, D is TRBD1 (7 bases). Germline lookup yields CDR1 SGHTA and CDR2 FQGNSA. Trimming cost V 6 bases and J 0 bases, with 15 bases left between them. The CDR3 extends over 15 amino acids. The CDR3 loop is CASSQSRGDSYEQYF. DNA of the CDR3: TGTGCCAGCAGTCAATCCAGGGGGGACTCCTACGAGCAGTACTTC. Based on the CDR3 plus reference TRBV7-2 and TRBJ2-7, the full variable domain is GAGVSQSPSNKVTEKGKDVELRCDPISGHTALYWYRQSLGQGLEFLIYFQGNSAPDKSGLPSDRFSAERTGGSVSTLTIQRTQQEDSAVYLCASSQSRGDSYEQYFGPGTRLTVT.

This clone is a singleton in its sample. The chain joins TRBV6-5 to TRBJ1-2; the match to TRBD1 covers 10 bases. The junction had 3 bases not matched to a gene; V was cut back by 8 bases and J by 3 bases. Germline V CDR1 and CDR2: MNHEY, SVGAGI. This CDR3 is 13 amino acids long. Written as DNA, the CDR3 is TGTGCCAGCCGGACAGGGGGTGACTATGGCTACACCTTC. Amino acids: CASRTGGDYGYTF.

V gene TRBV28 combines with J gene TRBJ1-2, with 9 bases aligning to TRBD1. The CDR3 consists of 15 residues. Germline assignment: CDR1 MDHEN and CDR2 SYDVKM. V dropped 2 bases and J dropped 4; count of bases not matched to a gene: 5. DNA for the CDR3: TGTGCCAGCAGTTTAGGGGACAGGGCGATCTATGGCTACACCTTC. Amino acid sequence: CASSLGDRAIYGYTF.

The CDR3 DNA is TGTGCCAGCAGGATAGGACAGGCGGCCTCCTACGAGCAGTACTTC. Protein: CASRIGQAASYEQYF. The chain links TRBV2 to TRBJ2-7, with 7 nucleotides matching TRBD1. The germline V gene encodes CDR1 SNHLY and CDR2 FYNNEI. The J segment lost 0 bases and the V segment lost 6 bases, leaving 8 bases of the junction unmatched. The CDR3 totals 15 residues. The complete variable domain, with remaining parts taken from reference TRBV2 and TRBJ2-7, reads EPEVTQTPSHQVTQMGQEVILRCVPISNHLYFYWYRQILGQKVEFLVSFYNNEISEKSEIFDDQFSVERPDGSNFTLKIRSTKLEDSAMYFCASRIGQAASYEQYFGPGTRLTVT.

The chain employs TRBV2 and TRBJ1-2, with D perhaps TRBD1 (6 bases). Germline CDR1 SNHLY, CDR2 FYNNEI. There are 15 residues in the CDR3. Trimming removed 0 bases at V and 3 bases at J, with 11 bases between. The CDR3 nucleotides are TGTGCCAGCAGTGAAGCGTGGGGGGCTGACTATGGCTACACCTTC. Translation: CASSEAWGADYGYTF. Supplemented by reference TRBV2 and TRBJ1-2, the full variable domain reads EPEVTQTPSHQVTQMGQEVILRCVPISNHLYFYWYRQILGQKVEFLVSFYNNEISEKSEIFDDQFSVERPDGSNFTLKIRSTKLEDSAMYFCASSEAWGADYGYTFGSGTRLTVV.

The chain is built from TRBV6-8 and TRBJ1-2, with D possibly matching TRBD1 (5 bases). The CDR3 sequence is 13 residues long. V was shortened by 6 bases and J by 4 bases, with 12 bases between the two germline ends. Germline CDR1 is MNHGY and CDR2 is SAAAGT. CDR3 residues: CASRGRVGYGYTF. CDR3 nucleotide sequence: TGTGCCAGCAGAGGCAGGGTCGGCTATGGCTACACCTTC.

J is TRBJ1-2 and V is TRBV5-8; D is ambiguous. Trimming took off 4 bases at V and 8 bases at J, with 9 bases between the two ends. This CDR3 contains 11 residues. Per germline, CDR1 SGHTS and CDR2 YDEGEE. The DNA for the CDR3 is TGTGCCAGCAGCCCTGATTTAGGCTACACCTTC. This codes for CASSPDLGYTF.

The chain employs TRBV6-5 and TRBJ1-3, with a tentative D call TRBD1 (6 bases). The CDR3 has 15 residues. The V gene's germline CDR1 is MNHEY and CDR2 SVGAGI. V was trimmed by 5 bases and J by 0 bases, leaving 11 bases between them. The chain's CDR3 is CASSQDSYSGNTIYF. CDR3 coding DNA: TGTGCCAGCAGTCAGGACAGCTACTCTGGAAACACCATATATTTT.